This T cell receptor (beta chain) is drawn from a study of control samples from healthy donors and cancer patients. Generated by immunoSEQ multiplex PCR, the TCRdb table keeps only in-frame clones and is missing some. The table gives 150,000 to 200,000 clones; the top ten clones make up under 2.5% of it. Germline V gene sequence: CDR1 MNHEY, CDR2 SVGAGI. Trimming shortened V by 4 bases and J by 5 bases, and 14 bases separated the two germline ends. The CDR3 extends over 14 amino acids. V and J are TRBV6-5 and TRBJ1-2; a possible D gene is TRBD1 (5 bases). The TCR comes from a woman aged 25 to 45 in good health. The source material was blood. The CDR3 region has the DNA TGTGCCAGCAGTTTGGGGGTGGAACTATATGGCTACACCTTC. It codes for CASSLGVELYGYTF.